These 6 T cell receptor beta chains came from one sample sequenced in a study of CD8+ T cells in alopecia areata. Extraction and reverse transcription of RNA yielded cDNA as the sequencing template. Assay: immunoSEQ multiplex PCR; the TCRdb copy retains only in-frame clones and omits some. Among under 250,000 clones listed, approximately 60% were seen once. The sequenced sample was CD8+ T cells sorted from blood. The receptors here all came from a human donor in good health.

The rearrangement joins TRBV2 to TRBJ2-1; TRBD1 aligns across 8 bases. Germline lookup yields CDR1 SNHLY and CDR2 FYNNEI. Trimming removed 8 bases from V and 4 bases from J; junction bases left unmatched: 10. The CDR3 has 15 amino acids. The CDR3 loop reads CASSETGAGYNEQFF. CDR3 DNA sequence: TGTGCCAGCTCAGAGACAGGGGCAGGGTACAATGAGCAGTTCTTC.

The V and J genes are TRBV5-6 and TRBJ1-5; weak D call: TRBD1 (5 bases). V was pared by 3 bases and J by 7 bases, with 17 bases between. This CDR3 spans 15 amino acids. Germline CDR1 reads SGHDT; CDR2 reads YYEEEE. This CDR3 is CASSYEGAHGQPQHF. The CDR3 bases are TGTGCCAGCAGCTACGAAGGGGCACACGGGCAGCCCCAGCATTTT.

This chain uses TRBV29-1 with TRBJ2-7; 7 bases match TRBD1. CDR1 and CDR2 from the germline V gene are SQVTM and ANQGSEA. The CDR3 runs to 12 residues. CDR3 sequence (DNA): TGCAGGGGACAGTGCTGCTCCTACGAGCAGTACTTC. Its translation is CRGQCCSYEQYF.

This clone has more than one count but fewer than ten. This CDR3 is also generated by other DNA sequences in the sample. The CDR3 bases are TGTGCCAGCAGTTACTCCGATGAGCAGTTCTTC. It is translated as CASSYSDEQFF. V is TRBV6-5 and J is TRBJ2-1, with D unclear. V lost 0 bases and J 8 bases, leaving 2 bases between the germline ends. This CDR3 has 11 residues. Germline V gene data show CDR1 as MNHEY and CDR2 as SVGAGI.

This clone was picked up a small number of times. The chain joins TRBV6-9 to TRBJ2-7; 7 bases map to TRBD1. V gave up 2 bases and J gave up 11 bases; unmatched junction bases: 6. Looked up from germline, CDR1 is MNHGY and CDR2 is SVAAGI. The CDR3 is made up of 12 amino acids. The CDR3 region is CASSYRHRGEYF. In nucleotides, the CDR3 is TGTGCCAGCAGTTATCGTCACAGGGGAGAGTACTTC.

The chain joins TRBV5-1 to TRBJ2-7; the match to TRBD1 covers 10 bases. CDR3 length: 16 amino acids. Per germline, CDR1 SGHRS and CDR2 YFSETQ. V lost 2 bases, J lost 3 bases, and 8 bases stayed unmatched. CDR3 nucleotide sequence: TGCGCCAGCAGCTTTAATACCGGGACAGGGGTCTACGAGCAGTACTTC. It is translated as CASSFNTGTGVYEQYF.